One sample yielded the 8 T cell receptor beta chains listed below, sequenced in a study of blood T cell repertoires in COVID-19. This table comes from immunoSEQ multiplex PCR, and its TCRdb copy is limited to in-frame clones, with some not included. The sample holds roughly 360,000 clones; 70% to 90% are singletons and the top ten take roughly 0.97%. The sample was PBMCs or T cells enriched from blood (not recorded which). The receptors come from a woman aged 25 to 39 with acute COVID-19.

This chain connects TRBV4-1 to TRBJ2-3, with 9 bases that match TRBD1. The V segment lost 0 bases and the J segment 3 bases; nucleotides outside the gene matches: 7. Germline-derived CDR1 and CDR2 are MGHRA and YSYEKL. There are 17 residues in the CDR3. CDR3 protein: CASSQDGSGTGTDTQYF. In nucleotides, the CDR3 is TGCGCCAGCAGCCAAGACGGCTCTGGGACAGGGACAGATACGCAGTATTTT.

This chain joins TRBV19 and TRBJ1-1; 8 bases agree with TRBD1. V lost 10 bases to trimming and J lost 1 base; unmatched junction nucleotides: 5. The CDR3 is 13 amino acids. CDR1 and CDR2 (germline): LNHDA, SQIVND (reference sequence). The CDR3: CATPGTGNTEAFF. The DNA of the CDR3 is TGTGCCACCCCCGGGACAGGGAACACTGAAGCTTTCTTT.

This chain connects TRBV18 to TRBJ1-2, with D possibly matching TRBD1 (6 bases). CDR1 KGHSH and CDR2 LQKENI come from the germline V gene. V was clipped by 6 bases and J by 3 bases, with 14 bases between them. This CDR3 contains 14 residues. CDR3 region: CASSPADSHYGYTF. In DNA, the CDR3 is TGTGCCAGCTCGCCTGCGGACAGCCACTATGGCTACACCTTC.

This clone has a single count. The V call is TRBV11-2, the J call TRBJ1-2, with 7 bases matching TRBD1. Germline V gene lookup returns CDR1 SGHAT and CDR2 FQNNGV. The CDR3 spans 14 residues. V shed 1 base and J 7 bases; nucleotides not matched to a gene: 6. CDR3 DNA: TGTGCCAGCAGCTTAGTCAGGGGGAGATCTGGCTACACCTTC. Its protein product is CASSLVRGRSGYTF.

This rearrangement joins TRBV7-2 to TRBJ1-5; the D gene is possibly TRBD1 (6 bases). The CDR3 totals 14 residues. Germline V gene lookup returns CDR1 SGHTA and CDR2 FQGNSA. Trimming pared 5 bases from V and 4 bases from J, leaving 12 bases between. Here the CDR3 DNA reads TGTGCCAGCAGCGATTACACAGGGAATCAGCCCCAGCATTTT. It encodes CASSDYTGNQPQHF.

This clone came up once. The chain has TRBV10-2 and TRBJ2-7; 10 bases map to TRBD1. J lost 7 bases, V lost 3 bases, and 12 bases had no gene match. Germline-derived CDR1 and CDR2 are WSHSY and SAAADI. The CDR3 consists of 16 residues. The CDR3 sequence: CASSDRPGQGSGEQYF. Written as DNA, the CDR3 is TGCGCCAGCAGTGACCGACCGGGACAGGGGAGTGGGGAGCAGTACTTC.

The chain links TRBV5-1 to TRBJ2-7; maybe TRBD1 (6 bases). The CDR3 totals 14 residues. From germline, CDR1 is SGHRS and CDR2 YFSETQ. V was clipped by 6 bases and J by 6 bases, with 19 bases between them. The CDR3 loop reads CASNPGDTFGEQYF. CDR3 DNA sequence: TGCGCCAGCAACCCCGGGGACACGTTCGGCGAGCAGTACTTC.

This clone has just one count. The V gene is TRBV6-6, the J gene TRBJ1-2; TRBD1 matches at 7 bases. The CDR3 has 19 residues. Germline-derived CDR1 and CDR2 are MNHNY and SVGAGI (reference sequence). J was trimmed by 2 bases and V by 5 bases; bases with no gene match: 20. CDR3 DNA sequence: TGTGCCAGCAGTCAACGGCTTTGGGGTATGGGGACAGTGAACTATGGCTACACCTTC. This encodes CASSQRLWGMGTVNYGYTF.